Following are 32 T cell receptor beta chains from one sample sequenced in a study of blood T cell repertoires in COVID-19. The protocol was immunoSEQ multiplex PCR, while the TCRdb copy is restricted to in-frame clones and leaves out a portion. The sample has about 89,000 clones, 80% seen once. The sequenced sample consisted of peripheral blood. The receptors shown here come from an elderly woman with acute or convalescent COVID-19.

The gene calls are TRBV6-2 or TRBV6-3 and TRBJ1-4; TRBD1 matches 7 bases. The V gene end was trimmed by 5 bases and the J gene end by 7 bases; junction bases not matched to a gene: 10. Germline V gene lookup returns CDR1 MNHEY and CDR2 SVGEGT. The CDR3 has 15 residues. CDR3 bases: TGTGCCAGCAGTCCGAGAAGACAGGGAACTGAAAAACTGTTTTTT. It translates to CASSPRRQGTEKLFF.

V is TRBV29-1 and J is TRBJ1-1; D perhaps matches TRBD1 (6 bases). Per the germline V gene, CDR1 is SQVTM and CDR2 is ANQGSEA. Trimming pared 7 bases from V and 6 bases from J, leaving 18 bases between. The CDR3 extends over 13 amino acids. CDR3 sequence reads: CSDRTGIFPEAFF. CDR3 DNA sequence: TGCAGCGATCGAACAGGGATCTTTCCTGAAGCTTTCTTT.

This clone occurred a few times. V is TRBV6-5 and J is TRBJ2-7, with D tentatively TRBD2 (5 bases). Germline assignment: CDR1 MNHEY and CDR2 SVGAGI. CDR3 length equals 13 residues. The V end was cut by 5 bases, the J end by 0 bases, with 8 bases between. This CDR3 is CASSRGRSYEQYF. As DNA, the CDR3 is TGTGCCAGCAGTCGAGGGCGCTCCTACGAGCAGTACTTC.

V is TRBV6-4 and J is TRBJ1-5; 11 bases are a match to TRBD1. The CDR3 totals 17 residues. The J segment lost 0 bases and the V segment lost 2 bases, leaving 3 bases of the junction unmatched. CDR1 and CDR2 (germline): MRHNA, SNTAGT. The CDR3 region is CASSDEDRGHSNQPQHF. The CDR3 DNA reads TGTGCCAGCAGTGACGAGGACAGGGGGCATAGCAATCAGCCCCAGCATTTT.

The chain recombines TRBV29-1 with TRBJ1-6; 10 nucleotides line up with TRBD1. From germline, CDR1 is SQVTM and CDR2 ANQGSEA. The CDR3 totals 13 residues. V lost 6 bases, J lost 5 bases, and 1 base stayed unmatched. The CDR3 protein is CSVGQGDNSPLHF. CDR3 sequence (DNA): TGCAGCGTCGGACAGGGGGATAATTCACCCCTCCACTTT.

The chain uses TRBV4-2 and TRBJ2-7, with 10 bases fitting TRBD2. The V gene's germline CDR1 is LGHNA and CDR2 YNFKEQ. V dropped 0 bases and J dropped 0; count of bases not matched to a gene: 8. The CDR3 has 18 residues. The CDR3, as DNA: TGTGCCAGCAGCCAAGAGGGAGGGAGCGGGAGGGCCTCCTACGAGCAGTACTTC. This translates into CASSQEGGSGRASYEQYF.

The J gene is TRBJ2-7, the V gene TRBV4-1, with D possibly being TRBD2 (5 bases). V lost 3 bases, J lost 2 bases, and 17 bases lay in between. Looked up from germline, CDR1 is MGHRA and CDR2 is YSYEKL. The CDR3 runs to 16 residues. The CDR3 loop reads CASSQTEDGETYEQYF. The CDR3 bases are TGCGCCAGCAGCCAGACGGAGGACGGAGAAACCTACGAGCAGTACTTC.

Only one count was recorded for this clone. CDR3 DNA sequence: TGTGCCAGCAGCCCAAGGACAGGGAGATACAATGAGCAGTTCTTC. Translation: CASSPRTGRYNEQFF. The rearrangement uses TRBV9 and TRBJ2-1, with TRBD1 matching 8 bases. The CDR3 sequence is 15 residues long. Germline CDR1 SGDLS, CDR2 YYNGEE. With 4 bases clipped from V and 4 bases from J, the junction kept 7 bases outside the gene matches.

This chain uses TRBV10-2 with TRBJ2-5, with D unresolved. V lost 1 base and J 5 bases, leaving 8 bases between the germline ends. This CDR3 has 13 amino acids. Looked up from germline, CDR1 is WSHSY and CDR2 is SAAADI. CDR3 sequence reads: CASSELFRETQYF. The CDR3 DNA reads as TGCGCCAGCAGTGAGTTGTTCCGGGAGACCCAGTACTTC.

This clone has a handful of counts. The V gene is TRBV3-1 (or the pseudogene TRBV3-2), the J gene TRBJ1-2, with 7 bases lining up with TRBD1. Trimming took 1 base from V and 8 from J; bases not matched to a gene: 13. This CDR3 contains 16 residues. The germline V gene has CDR1 LGHDT and CDR2 YNNKEL (reference sequence). The DNA of the CDR3 is TGTGCCAGCAGCCAAGGCCCTGTAAGGGGGCCGGGGGGCTACACCTTC. Its protein product is CASSQGPVRGPGGYTF.

The chain couples TRBV20-1 to TRBJ2-5; TRBD1 might be the D (6 bases). Trimming took off 3 bases at V and 0 bases at J, with 14 bases between the two ends. CDR1 is DFQATT and CDR2 is SNEGSKA in the germline V gene (reference sequence). The CDR3 is made up of 15 amino acids. CDR3 residues: CSASGDTVYQETQYF. In nucleotides, the CDR3 is TGCAGTGCTAGTGGGGACACCGTTTACCAAGAGACCCAGTACTTC.

This clone was counted only a few times. The V gene is TRBV6-5, the J gene TRBJ1-3; D is possibly TRBD1 (5 bases). V was cut by 6 bases and J by 1 base, with 10 bases left in between. CDR3 length equals 14 residues. From germline, CDR1 is MNHEY and CDR2 SVGAGI. The CDR3: CASRIRVSGNTIYF. CDR3 nucleotide sequence: TGTGCCAGCAGAATCAGGGTTTCTGGAAACACCATATATTTT.

The chain combines TRBV10-1 with TRBJ1-1; D might be TRBD1 (5 bases). The CDR3 contains 12 residues. The V gene's germline CDR1 is WNHNN and CDR2 SYGVQD (reference sequence). Trimming left V 7 bases short and J 5 bases short, with 11 bases between. CDR3: CASKGEGTEAFF. For the CDR3, the DNA is TGCGCCAGCAAAGGGGAAGGGACTGAAGCTTTCTTT.

J is TRBJ1-3 and V is TRBV7-2; D not certain. The germline gives CDR1 SGHTA, CDR2 FQGNSA. The V and J ends lost 5 bases and 1 base respectively, with 3 bases between them. There are 12 residues in the CDR3. The CDR3 spells CASSTSGNTIYF. The CDR3, as DNA: TGTGCCAGCAGCACTTCTGGAAACACCATATATTTT.

V usage is TRBV3-1 (or the pseudogene TRBV3-2) and J usage is TRBJ1-3; 7 bases are shared with TRBD1. This CDR3 comprises 15 residues. The V segment lost 4 bases and the J segment 2 bases; nucleotides outside the gene matches: 5. Germline V gene sequence: CDR1 LGHDT, CDR2 YNNKEL (reference sequence). CDR3 sequence reads: CASSRDRAAGNTIYF. The CDR3 DNA follows: TGTGCCAGCAGCCGAGACAGGGCGGCTGGAAACACCATATATTTT.

The gene calls are TRBV5-4 and TRBJ1-1, with TRBD1 identical over 7 bases. CDR1 is SGHNT and CDR2 is YYREEE in the germline V gene (reference sequence). This CDR3 spans 13 amino acids. With 0 bases clipped from V and 6 bases from J, the junction kept 2 bases outside the gene matches. CDR3 sequence reads: CASSLETGSEAFF. DNA for the CDR3: TGTGCCAGCAGCTTGGAGACAGGGTCTGAAGCTTTCTTT. The full variable domain, its missing parts supplied by reference TRBV5-4 and TRBJ1-1, is ETGVTQSPTHLIKTRGQQVTLRCSSQSGHNTVSWYQQALGQGPQFIFQYYREEENGRGNFPPRFSGLQFPNYSSELNVNALELDDSALYLCASSLETGSEAFFGQGTRLTVV.

V gene TRBV29-1 combines with J gene TRBJ1-1; the match to TRBD1 covers 9 bases. The CDR3 loop spans 15 amino acids. J was trimmed by 1 base and V by 6 bases; bases with no gene match: 9. The germline CDR1 and CDR2 sequences are SQVTM and ANQGSEA. The DNA for the CDR3 is TGCAGCGTGGACAGGGGAGGGTCTACGAACACTGAAGCTTTCTTT. Translating gives CSVDRGGSTNTEAFF.

The rearrangement uses TRBV24-1 and TRBJ2-3; 8 positions agree with TRBD1. Trimming at V came to 4 bases and at J to 4 bases, leaving 6 bases not matched to a gene. The length of the CDR3 is 15 residues. Germline V gives CDR1 KGHDR, CDR2 SFDVKD. This chain's CDR3 is CATSDPRQGSDTQYF. CDR3 DNA sequence: TGTGCCACCAGTGACCCCCGACAGGGGTCAGATACGCAGTATTTT.

The chain is built from TRBV29-1 and TRBJ2-3, with TRBD2 matching over 10 bases. V shed 7 bases, J shed 2 bases, and the junction held 15 bases outside the gene matches. The CDR3 runs to 17 residues. Germline CDR1 SQVTM, CDR2 ANQGSEA. CDR3 residues: CSAPGQEGLANTDTQYF. For the CDR3, the DNA is TGCAGCGCGCCGGGACAGGAGGGACTAGCGAACACAGATACGCAGTATTTT.

V and J are TRBV15 and TRBJ2-1; D is undetermined. The CDR3 sequence is 14 residues long. V was cut by 0 bases and J by 7 bases, with 10 bases left in between. CDR1 and CDR2 (germline): LNHNV, YYDKDF (reference sequence). The CDR3 nucleotides are TGTGCCACCAGCAGAGATCTAGAGTCGAATGAGCAGTTCTTC. It specifies CATSRDLESNEQFF.

The gene calls are TRBV6-5 and TRBJ1-6; D is undetermined. The V end was cut by 4 bases, the J end by 2 bases, with 9 bases between. The CDR3 extends over 15 amino acids. CDR1 MNHEY and CDR2 SVGAGI come from the germline V gene. CDR3 DNA sequence: TGTGCCAGCAGTTTCGTGACTACCTATAATTCACCCCTCCACTTT. Translating it yields CASSFVTTYNSPLHF.

The chain employs TRBV7-9 and TRBJ2-1; 9 nucleotides match TRBD2. J was trimmed by 5 bases and V by 5 bases; bases with no gene match: 7. The CDR3 is 15 residues long. The germline gives CDR1 SEHNR, CDR2 FQNEAQ (reference sequence). CDR3 bases: TGTGCCAGCAGCACCTGGGCGGGAGGGGACAATGAGCAGTTCTTC. It is translated as CASSTWAGGDNEQFF.

The genes are TRBV14 and TRBJ2-2; TRBD1 matches 7 bases. The CDR3 has 15 residues. J lost 2 bases, V lost 3 bases, and 3 bases had no gene match. CDR1 and CDR2 (germline): SGHDN, FVKESK. The CDR3 protein is CASSQDRFNTGELFF. The CDR3 DNA reads TGTGCCAGCAGCCAGGACAGGTTTAACACCGGGGAGCTGTTTTTT.

This chain joins TRBV7-9 and TRBJ2-5; D possibly corresponds to TRBD1 (8 bases). The CDR3 loop spans 18 amino acids. Germline V gene data show CDR1 as SEHNR and CDR2 as FQNEAQ (reference sequence). The ends were cut back, 6 bases at V and 5 bases at J, with 28 bases in the middle. The chain's CDR3 is CASRPSIISTGEGETQYF. The CDR3 region has the DNA TGTGCCAGCAGACCCTCAATAATCTCGACAGGGGAGGGGGAGACCCAGTACTTC.

The chain combines TRBV7-2 with TRBJ1-2, with no clear D. CDR1 is SGHTA, CDR2 FQGNSA, per germline. Deletions cut 5 bases from V and 5 bases from J, with 9 bases between. This CDR3 has 12 amino acids. The CDR3 region is CASSPNSYGYTF. Written as DNA, the CDR3 is TGTGCCAGCAGCCCTAATTCGTATGGCTACACCTTC.

The rearrangement joins TRBV24-1 to TRBJ2-5; TRBD1 matches 11 bases. The CDR3 is made up of 15 amino acids. CDR1 is KGHDR and CDR2 is SFDVKD in the germline V gene. V was clipped by 7 bases and J by 5 bases; unmatched bases: 8. CDR3 in DNA: TGTGCCACCAGCTCCGGACAGGGGGCAGGGGAGACCCAGTACTTC. Translating gives CATSSGQGAGETQYF.

The genes are TRBV5-1 and TRBJ2-3; maybe TRBD1 (6 bases). The V and J ends lost 3 bases and 0 bases respectively, with 8 bases between them. The CDR3 contains 14 residues. Germline CDR1 and CDR2: SGHRS and YFSETQ. The CDR3 sequence is CASSSGQSTDTQYF. In DNA, the CDR3 is TGCGCCAGCAGCTCCGGACAGAGCACAGATACGCAGTATTTT.

The chain employs TRBV5-1 and TRBJ2-7; D perhaps matches TRBD2 (7 bases). The V and J ends lost 6 bases and 3 bases respectively, with 19 bases between them. The CDR3 totals 15 residues. CDR1 is SGHRS and CDR2 is YFSETQ in the germline V gene. CDR3 DNA sequence: TGCGCCAGCACCCCCGGAGGGGGGGAAAACTACGAGCAGTACTTC. It codes for CASTPGGGENYEQYF.

This chain uses TRBV7-2 with TRBJ2-4; TRBD2 matches 7 bases. V lost 5 bases, J lost 0 bases, and 10 bases stayed unmatched. Germline loops: CDR1 SGHTA, CDR2 FQGNSA. The CDR3 is 17 amino acids. The DNA of the CDR3 is TGTGCCAGCAGCGACCAGACTAGCTGGAGAGCCAAAAACATTCAGTACTTC. The encoded protein is CASSDQTSWRAKNIQYF. Combining the CDR3 with reference TRBV7-2 and TRBJ2-4 gives the whole variable domain GAGVSQSPSNKVTEKGKDVELRCDPISGHTALYWYRQSLGQGLEFLIYFQGNSAPDKSGLPSDRFSAERTGGSVSTLTIQRTQQEDSAVYLCASSDQTSWRAKNIQYFGAGTRLSVL.

This sequence joins TRBV3-1 (or the pseudogene TRBV3-2) and TRBJ2-3; D perhaps matches TRBD2 (5 bases). Germline CDR1 LGHDT, CDR2 YNNKEL (reference sequence). The CDR3 sequence is 14 residues long. Trimming shortened V by 1 base and J by 6 bases, and 11 bases separated the two germline ends. For the CDR3, the DNA is TGTGCCAGCAGCCAAGGAGGGTCCGGGGATACGCAGTATTTT. Translating gives CASSQGGSGDTQYF.

This chain links TRBV18 with TRBJ2-2; 7 positions match TRBD1. Germline loops: CDR1 KGHSH, CDR2 LQKENI. The CDR3 is made up of 13 amino acids. Trimming at V came to 6 bases and at J to 6 bases, leaving 4 bases not matched to a gene. CDR3: CASSTDRAGELFF. The CDR3 nucleotides are TGTGCCAGCTCGACTGACAGGGCCGGGGAGCTGTTTTTT.

This chain joins TRBV10-3 and TRBJ2-3; 8 positions agree with TRBD2. Germline V gives CDR1 ENHRY, CDR2 SYGVKD. The V and J ends lost 2 bases and 5 bases, in that order; junction bases with no gene match: 6. This CDR3 comprises 15 residues. The CDR3 bases are TGTGCCATCAGTGAGGGGGCGGGGGGCCGAGATACGCAGTATTTT. This codes for CAISEGAGGRDTQYF.